Below are 25 T cell receptor beta chains sequenced from a single sample in a study of blood T cell repertoires in COVID-19 (dated by TCRdb to the early 2020s). Libraries were constructed by the immunoSEQ multiplex PCR assay. This immuneACCESS table, as held by TCRdb, lists in-frame sequences with V and J called but not all clones. Of the missing ones, under half trace to an unresolved V gene in checked studies; the others have no known cause. In all, the sample holds 350,000 or so clones, and roughly 87% of those were seen once. The ten largest account for 1% of the sample. The sequenced sample was PBMCs or T cells enriched from blood (not recorded which). Receptor source: a woman in her 30s who had recovered from COVID-19.

This clone was seen more than once but under ten times. In nucleotides, the CDR3 is TGTGCCAGCAGCCGGAAACAGGGGATCGATGAAAAACTGTTTTTT. Residues: CASSRKQGIDEKLFF. The chain is built from TRBV4-2 and TRBJ1-4, with TRBD1 identical over 7 bases. The CDR3 loop spans 15 amino acids. V gave up 4 bases and J gave up 6 bases; unmatched junction bases: 8. Germline CDR1 LGHNA, CDR2 YNFKEQ.

This clone showed up just once. The chain carries TRBV5-6 and TRBJ1-2; 8 nucleotides agree with TRBD1. The CDR3 contains 15 residues. Germline V CDR1 and CDR2: SGHDT, YYEEEE. With 0 bases clipped from V and 6 bases from J, the junction kept 7 bases outside the gene matches. This CDR3 reads CASSLASGGSNGYTF. CDR3 nucleotides: TGTGCCAGCAGCTTGGCCTCAGGGGGCTCGAATGGCTACACCTTC.

This clone occurred once. J is TRBJ2-7 and V is TRBV3-1 (or the pseudogene TRBV3-2); 8 bases line up with TRBD1. Trimming at V came to 7 bases and at J to 3 bases, leaving 5 bases not matched to a gene. The CDR3 has 13 residues. CDR1 is LGHDT, CDR2 YNNKEL, per germline (reference sequence). The CDR3 sequence: CASTSGQGYEQYF. The DNA of the CDR3 is TGTGCCAGCACGTCTGGACAGGGCTACGAGCAGTACTTC.

The V call is TRBV30, the J call TRBJ2-1; 8 bases map to TRBD2. Germline lookup yields CDR1 GTSNPN and CDR2 SVGIG (reference sequence). J gave up 6 bases and V 3 bases, and 1 base lay outside the gene matches. This CDR3 comprises 12 residues. Here the CDR3 DNA reads TGTGCCTGGAGGCGGGGGGTCAATGAGCAGTTCTTC. Translation gives CAWRRGVNEQFF.

The genes are TRBV7-9 and TRBJ1-6, with TRBD1 matching over 7 bases. This CDR3 spans 16 amino acids. With V trimmed by 0 bases and J by 12 bases, 11 bases remained unmatched. Per the germline V gene, CDR1 is SEHNR and CDR2 is FQNEAQ (reference sequence). The CDR3 coding sequence is TGTGCCAGCAGCTTAGCTGGGCCAGGGGGAATGGAACCCCTCCACTTT. Encoded protein: CASSLAGPGGMEPLHF.

V is TRBV6-2 or TRBV6-3 and J is TRBJ2-3; TRBD1 might be the D (5 bases). CDR3 size: 12 residues. Germline CDR1 MNHEY, CDR2 SVGEGT. Deletions cut 5 bases from V and 7 bases from J, with 10 bases between. The CDR3 DNA follows: TGTGCCAGCAGTGACGACAGTAATACGCAGTATTTT. This sequence encodes CASSDDSNTQYF.

This clone was observed a handful of times. The sample contains more than one DNA sequence encoding this CDR3. V usage is TRBV4-3 and J usage is TRBJ1-5; 9 positions agree with TRBD1. Germline assignment: CDR1 LGHNA and CDR2 YSLEER. The ends lost 3 bases at V and 6 bases at J; junction bases unmatched: 0. This CDR3 is 13 amino acids long. As DNA, the CDR3 is TGCGCCAGCAGCCAGGACAGGGGTCAGCCCCAGCATTTT. This sequence encodes CASSQDRGQPQHF.

The rearrangement uses TRBV27 and TRBJ1-2; 8 bases are a match to TRBD1. With V trimmed by 2 bases and J by 7 bases, 15 bases remained unmatched. Germline CDR1 MNHEY, CDR2 SMNVEV (reference sequence). This CDR3 has 17 residues. CDR3 DNA sequence: TGTGCCAGCAGTTTAAAAGGTCCGAGGACAGGGCCTTTTGGCTACACCTTC. Amino acid sequence: CASSLKGPRTGPFGYTF.

The chain uses TRBV11-2 and TRBJ2-5; maybe TRBD2 (6 bases). Germline V gives CDR1 SGHAT, CDR2 FQNNGV. The V and J ends lost 5 bases and 3 bases respectively, with 10 bases between them. The CDR3 length is 13 residues. In nucleotides, the CDR3 is TGTGCCAGCAGCCGCAGGAGGGAAGAGACCCAGTACTTC. Encoded protein: CASSRRREETQYF. The complete variable domain, with remaining parts taken from reference TRBV11-2 and TRBJ2-5, reads EAGVAQSPRYKIIEKRQSVAFWCNPISGHATLYWYQQILGQGPKLLIQFQNNGVVDDSQLPKDRFSAERLKGVDSTLKIQPAKLEDSAVYLCASSRRREETQYFGPGTRLLVL.

As to this clone: The sample carries other DNA sequences with the same CDR3. The CDR3: CASSEAGGSNQPQHF. The DNA of the CDR3 is TGTGCCAGCAGTGAAGCGGGGGGGTCCAATCAGCCCCAGCATTTT. The chain combines TRBV6-1 with TRBJ1-5; maybe TRBD1 (5 bases). Germline loops: CDR1 MNHNS, CDR2 SASEGT. Trimming took off 0 bases at V and 3 bases at J, with 9 bases between the two ends. This CDR3 is 15 amino acids long.

The chain joins TRBV29-1 to TRBJ2-7; a weak D match, TRBD2 (6 bases). CDR1 SQVTM and CDR2 ANQGSEA come from the germline V gene. The CDR3 covers 14 residues. V was cut by 7 bases and J by 1 base, with 17 bases left in between. CDR3 nucleotide sequence: TGCAGCGCCACGGGAGCGGTATTTTCCTACGAGCAGTACTTC. It specifies CSATGAVFSYEQYF.

The chain couples TRBV5-4 to TRBJ2-6; D is perhaps TRBD1 (6 bases). This CDR3 has 17 residues. The ends were cut back, 4 bases at V and 0 bases at J, with 14 bases in the middle. Germline loops: CDR1 SGHNT, CDR2 YYREEE (reference sequence). The CDR3 here is CASSPRDTFSGANVLTF. As DNA, the CDR3 is TGTGCCAGCAGCCCACGGGACACGTTCTCTGGGGCCAACGTCCTGACTTTC.

J is TRBJ2-2 and V is TRBV10-3; D possibly corresponds to TRBD2 (5 bases). The CDR3 covers 13 residues. Germline-derived CDR1 and CDR2 are ENHRY and SYGVKD. In DNA form, the CDR3 reads TGTGCTTCCAATTGGGGAGACACCGGGGAGCTGTTTTTT. Protein product: CASNWGDTGELFF.

J is TRBJ1-1 and V is TRBV4-2; D gene ambiguous. Germline CDR1 LGHNA, CDR2 YNFKEQ. V was pared by 2 bases and J by 6 bases, with 4 bases between. The CDR3 runs to 11 residues. The CDR3 nucleotides read TGTGCCAGCAGCCAATCCGCTGAAGCTTTCTTT. Encoded protein: CASSQSAEAFF.

The chain joins TRBV30 to TRBJ2-7; 7 nucleotides align to TRBD1. The V and J ends lost 3 bases and 4 bases, in that order; junction bases with no gene match: 3. The CDR3 sequence is 12 residues long. Germline CDR1 GTSNPN, CDR2 SVGIG (reference sequence). CDR3 DNA sequence: TGTGCCTGGAGCCTACAGGGGTACGAGCAGTACTTC. Protein product: CAWSLQGYEQYF.

This sequence joins TRBV30 and TRBJ2-1; 7 bases are shared with TRBD2. Per the germline V gene, CDR1 is GTSNPN and CDR2 is SVGIG (reference sequence). V lost 3 bases, J lost 4 bases, and 9 bases stayed unmatched. This CDR3 is 15 amino acids long. Here the CDR3 DNA reads TGTGCCTGGAGGGGGGGGACGGCAGCTTACAATGAGCAGTTCTTC. As protein: CAWRGGTAAYNEQFF.

The chain couples TRBV19 to TRBJ2-7; 8 nucleotides match TRBD1. The CDR3 has 15 residues. V gave up 1 base and J gave up 0 bases; unmatched junction bases: 2. Germline-derived CDR1 and CDR2 are LNHDA and SQIVND (reference sequence). CDR3 amino acids: CASSIGTGSSYEQYF. The CDR3 nucleotides are TGTGCCAGTAGTATAGGGACAGGGAGCTCCTACGAGCAGTACTTC. Based on the CDR3 plus reference TRBV19 and TRBJ2-7, the full variable domain is DGGITQSPKYLFRKEGQNVTLSCEQNLNHDAMYWYRQDPGQGLRLIYYSQIVNDFQKGDIAEGYSVSREKKESFPLTVTSAQKNPTAFYLCASSIGTGSSYEQYFGPGTRLTVT.

V usage is TRBV5-6 and J usage is TRBJ2-7; D uncertain. The CDR3 extends over 13 amino acids. Trimming removed 0 bases from V and 6 bases from J, with 10 bases in between. Looked up from germline, CDR1 is SGHDT and CDR2 is YYEEEE. The CDR3 bases are TGTGCCAGCAGCTTGGAAACAGTTACCGAGCAGTACTTC. It is translated as CASSLETVTEQYF.

The rearrangement joins TRBV7-2 to TRBJ1-1; no definite D call. Trimming took off 9 bases at V and 1 base at J, with 15 bases between the two ends. CDR1 and CDR2 from the germline V gene are SGHTA and FQGNSA. CDR3 size: 14 residues. The CDR3: CASSLRLSNTEAFF. CDR3 sequence (DNA): TGTGCCAGTAGCCTGAGGTTATCGAACACTGAAGCTTTCTTT.

In this sample, this clone turned up once. The J gene is TRBJ1-3, the V gene TRBV11-3; D perhaps matches TRBD1 (6 bases). The CDR3 is 16 amino acids. Trimming shortened V by 0 bases and J by 2 bases, and 11 bases separated the two germline ends. Germline V gene lookup returns CDR1 SGHNT and CDR2 YENEEA. CDR3 DNA sequence: TGTGCCAGCAGCTTAGATCATCGGACAGCTGGAAACACCATATATTTT. Its translation is CASSLDHRTAGNTIYF. The complete variable domain, with remaining parts taken from reference TRBV11-3 and TRBJ1-3, reads EAGVVQSPRYKIIEKKQPVAFWCNPISGHNTLYWYLQNLGQGPELLIRYENEEAVDDSQLPKDRFSAERLKGVDSTLKIQPAELGDSAVYLCASSLDHRTAGNTIYFGEGSWLTVV.

In this sample, this clone turned up once. This chain joins TRBV19 and TRBJ2-4; a possible D gene is TRBD2 (6 bases). V gave up 5 bases and J gave up 3 bases, with 11 bases separating them. The CDR3 length is 14 residues. Germline V lookup: CDR1 LNHDA, CDR2 SQIVND (reference sequence). The DNA for the CDR3 is TGTGCCAGTAGTGAGTTGGGGGGCAAAAACATTCAGTACTTC. Translating it yields CASSELGGKNIQYF.

The chain has TRBV10-2 and TRBJ1-1; TRBD1 matches 8 bases. Unmatched junction bases numbered 6, after V lost 8 bases and J lost 7 bases. The CDR3 spans 12 residues. Per the germline V gene, CDR1 is WSHSY and CDR2 is SAAADI. The chain's CDR3 is CASATGGGEAFF. DNA for the CDR3: TGCGCCAGCGCAACAGGGGGGGGTGAAGCTTTCTTT.

The chain has TRBV7-7 and TRBJ2-3; D is perhaps TRBD2 (5 bases). There are 13 residues in the CDR3. CDR1 and CDR2 (germline): SSHAT, FNYEAQ (reference sequence). Trimming pared 3 bases from V and 9 bases from J, leaving 13 bases between. Here the CDR3 reads CASSFRTESTQYF. The CDR3 nucleotides read TGTGCCAGCAGCTTTCGGACTGAGAGCACGCAGTATTTT.

This sequence joins TRBV9 and TRBJ2-7, with 9 bases matching TRBD1. With V trimmed by 0 bases and J by 5 bases, 3 bases remained unmatched. The germline gives CDR1 SGDLS, CDR2 YYNGEE. The CDR3 is 14 residues long. The DNA for the CDR3 is TGTGCCAGCAGCGTAGACAGGGGGCGGAACGAGCAGTACTTC. Its protein is CASSVDRGRNEQYF.

The chain recombines TRBV6-2 or TRBV6-3 with TRBJ1-5, with TRBD1 identical over 7 bases. The trim removed 0 bases at V and 5 bases at J, leaving 7 bases unmatched. Germline CDR1 reads MNHEY; CDR2 reads SVGEGT. The CDR3 loop spans 16 amino acids. CDR3 sequence (DNA): TGTGCCAGCAGTTACTCGACAGGGCGGTTGGATCAGCCCCAGCATTTT. The encoded protein is CASSYSTGRLDQPQHF.